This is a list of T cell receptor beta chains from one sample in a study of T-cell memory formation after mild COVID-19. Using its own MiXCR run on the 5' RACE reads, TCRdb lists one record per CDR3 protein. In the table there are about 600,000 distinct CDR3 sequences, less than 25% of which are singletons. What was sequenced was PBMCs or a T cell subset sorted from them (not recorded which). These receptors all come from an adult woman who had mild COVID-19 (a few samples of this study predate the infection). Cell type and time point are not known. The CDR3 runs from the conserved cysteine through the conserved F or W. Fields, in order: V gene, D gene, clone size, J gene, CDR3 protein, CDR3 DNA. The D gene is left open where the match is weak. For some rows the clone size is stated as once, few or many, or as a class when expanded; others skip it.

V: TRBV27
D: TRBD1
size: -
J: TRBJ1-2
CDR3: CASSLRQGGYGYTF
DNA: TGTGCCAGCAGTCTCCGACAGGGAGGCTATGGCTACACCTTC

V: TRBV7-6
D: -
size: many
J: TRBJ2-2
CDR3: CASSSQGSGELFF
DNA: TGTGCCAGCAGCTCGCAAGGGTCAGGGGAGCTGTTTTTT

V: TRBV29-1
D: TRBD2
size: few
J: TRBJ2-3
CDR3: CSVEGTSGLTDTQYF
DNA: TGCAGCGTTGAAGGGACTAGCGGGTTGACAGATACGCAGTATTTT

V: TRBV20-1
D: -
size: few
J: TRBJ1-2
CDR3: CSARVEGKGNYGYTF
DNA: TGCAGTGCTAGAGTAGAGGGGAAGGGTAACTATGGCTACACCTTC

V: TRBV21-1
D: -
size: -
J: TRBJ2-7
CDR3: CASSKVPQWPRGFYEQYF
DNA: TGTGCCAGCAGCAAAGTCCCACAATGGCCCAGGGGGTTCTACGAGCAGTACTTC

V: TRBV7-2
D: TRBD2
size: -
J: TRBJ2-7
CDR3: CASSLLAGAPYEQYF
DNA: TGTGCCAGCAGCTTACTAGCGGGAGCCCCCTACGAGCAGTACTTC

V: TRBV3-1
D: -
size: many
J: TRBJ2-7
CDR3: CASSQTVTYEQYF
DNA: TGTGCCAGCAGCCAGACTGTAACCTACGAGCAGTACTTC

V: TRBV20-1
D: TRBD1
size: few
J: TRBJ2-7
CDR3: CSATSRDRAYEQYF
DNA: TGCAGTGCTACAAGCCGGGACAGGGCCTACGAGCAGTACTTC

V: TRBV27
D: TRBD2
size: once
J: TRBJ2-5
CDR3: CASSLGTSRGTQYF
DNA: TGTGCCAGCAGTTTAGGGACTAGCCGGGGGACCCAGTACTTC

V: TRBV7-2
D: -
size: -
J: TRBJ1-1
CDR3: CASSLFGGRVNTEAFF
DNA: TGTGCCAGCAGCTTATTTGGGGGGCGAGTGAACACTGAAGCTTTCTTT

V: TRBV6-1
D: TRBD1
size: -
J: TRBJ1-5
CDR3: CASSEMPGGEQPQHF
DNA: TGTGCCAGCAGTGAAATGCCAGGGGGTGAGCAGCCCCAGCATTTT

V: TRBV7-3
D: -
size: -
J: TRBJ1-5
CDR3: CASSLYPGPNQPQHF
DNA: TGTGCCAGCAGCTTATATCCTGGTCCCAATCAGCCCCAGCATTTT

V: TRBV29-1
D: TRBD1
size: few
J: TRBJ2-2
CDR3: CSVDTGGTGELFF
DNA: TGCAGCGTTGACACAGGGGGCACCGGGGAGCTGTTTTTT

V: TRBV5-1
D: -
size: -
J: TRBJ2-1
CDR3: CASSFDVGGHNEQFF
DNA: TGCGCCAGCAGCTTTGATGTCGGGGGTCACAATGAGCAGTTCTTC

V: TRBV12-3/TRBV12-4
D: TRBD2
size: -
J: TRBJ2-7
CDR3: CASSLAGLAGGYYEQYF
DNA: TGTGCCAGCAGTCTCGCGGGACTAGCGGGAGGATACTACGAGCAGTACTTC

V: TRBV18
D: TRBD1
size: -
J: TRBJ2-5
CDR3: CASSLTPGTVQETQYF
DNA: TGTGCCAGCTCACTAACGCCCGGGACAGTACAAGAGACCCAGTACTTC

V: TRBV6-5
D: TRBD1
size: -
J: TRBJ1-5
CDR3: CASSLGTGGGYQPQHF
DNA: TGTGCCAGCAGTCTCGGGACAGGGGGCGGCTATCAGCCCCAGCATTTT

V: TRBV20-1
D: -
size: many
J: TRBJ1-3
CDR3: CSATDRRDTIYF
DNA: TGCAGTGCTACAGACCGGAGGGACACCATATATTTT

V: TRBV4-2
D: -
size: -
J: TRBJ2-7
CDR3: CASSLPTGREQYF
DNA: TGTGCCAGCAGCCTACCGACTGGGAGAGAGCAGTACTTC

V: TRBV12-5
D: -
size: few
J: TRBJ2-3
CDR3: CASGLTGTPGTDTQYF
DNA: TGTGCTAGTGGTTTAACCGGGACACCGGGCACAGATACGCAGTATTTT

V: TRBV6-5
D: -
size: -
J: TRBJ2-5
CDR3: CASSYLPGAQETQYF
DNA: TGTGCCAGCAGTTACCTTCCTGGGGCGCAAGAGACCCAGTACTTC

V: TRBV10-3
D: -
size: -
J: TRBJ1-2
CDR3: CAISTDSFYGYTF
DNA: TGTGCCATCAGTACGGACAGCTTCTATGGCTACACCTTC

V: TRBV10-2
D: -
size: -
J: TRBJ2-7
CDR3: CASSESVYYGYEQYF
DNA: TGCGCCAGCAGTGAGTCTGTTTACTATGGCTACGAGCAGTACTTC

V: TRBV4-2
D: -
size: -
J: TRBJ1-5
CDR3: CASSQEAASNQPQHF
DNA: TGTGCCAGCAGCCAAGAGGCCGCGTCCAATCAGCCCCAGCATTTT

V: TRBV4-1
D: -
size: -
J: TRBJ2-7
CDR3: CASSQDRQGRYEQYF
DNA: TGCGCCAGCAGCCAAGATCGGCAGGGCCGCTACGAGCAGTACTTC

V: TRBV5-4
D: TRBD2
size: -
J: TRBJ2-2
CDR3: CASSLGLAGDVGELFF
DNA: TGTGCCAGCAGCTTGGGACTAGCGGGAGACGTCGGGGAGCTGTTTTTT

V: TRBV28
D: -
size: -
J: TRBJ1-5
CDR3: CASSKLGSGDQPQHF
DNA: TGTGCCAGCAGCAAACTAGGTTCGGGCGATCAGCCCCAGCATTTT

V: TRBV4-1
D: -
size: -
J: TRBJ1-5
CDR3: CASSLAVRQPQHF
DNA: TGCGCCAGCAGCCTCGCCGTAAGGCAGCCCCAGCATTTT

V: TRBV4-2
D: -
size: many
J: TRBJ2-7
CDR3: CASSQALGEDEQYF
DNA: TGTGCCAGCAGCCAAGCTCTCGGCGAGGACGAGCAGTACTTC

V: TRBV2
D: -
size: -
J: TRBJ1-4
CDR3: CASWGGGETPLNEKLFF
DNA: TGTGCCAGCTGGGGGGGGGGCGAGACTCCCCTAAATGAAAAACTGTTTTTT

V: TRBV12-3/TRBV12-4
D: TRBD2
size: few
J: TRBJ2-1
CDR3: CASSLAGGSAEQFF
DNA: TGTGCCAGCAGTTTAGCGGGAGGGTCAGCGGAGCAGTTCTTC

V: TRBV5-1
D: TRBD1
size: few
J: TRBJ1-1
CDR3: CASSSGEGASTEAFF
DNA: TGCGCCAGCAGCTCCGGAGAGGGGGCTTCCACTGAAGCTTTCTTT

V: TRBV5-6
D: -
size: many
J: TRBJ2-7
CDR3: CASGRNRRYEQYF
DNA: TGTGCCAGCGGTAGGAACAGGCGCTACGAGCAGTACTTC

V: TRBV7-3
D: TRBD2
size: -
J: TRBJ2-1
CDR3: CASSPRLAGVGEQFF
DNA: TGTGCCAGCAGCCCGCGACTAGCGGGAGTGGGTGAGCAGTTCTTC

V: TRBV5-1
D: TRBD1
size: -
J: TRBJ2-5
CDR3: CASSTGQGVLETQYF
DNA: TGCGCCAGCAGCACGGGACAGGGAGTTTTGGAGACCCAGTACTTC